These 4 T cell receptor beta chains came from one sample sequenced in a study of blood T cell repertoires in COVID-19. The protocol was immunoSEQ multiplex PCR, while the TCRdb copy is restricted to in-frame clones and leaves out a portion. The table has 150,000 or so clones, under 90% seen once. Sequencing was carried out using PBMCs or T cells enriched from blood (not recorded which). Receptors were obtained from a man in his sixties who had recovered from COVID-19.

This rearrangement joins TRBV6-5 to TRBJ2-3, with D tentatively TRBD2 (5 bases). Trimming pared 0 bases from V and 4 bases from J, leaving 8 bases between. This CDR3 spans 14 amino acids. Germline CDR1 and CDR2: MNHEY and SVGAGI. The CDR3 is CASSYSDSSDTQYF. The CDR3 coding sequence is TGTGCCAGCAGTTACTCGGACTCCTCAGATACGCAGTATTTT.

This clone has a single count. This chain connects TRBV4-1 to TRBJ1-5; TRBD1 matches 7 bases. The CDR3 loop spans 15 amino acids. The junction had 7 bases not matched to a gene; V was cut back by 8 bases and J by 0 bases. Germline lookup yields CDR1 MGHRA and CDR2 YSYEKL. The CDR3 DNA reads as TGCGCCAGCGCCCCGACAGGGTATAGCAATCAGCCCCAGCATTTT. It yields the protein CASAPTGYSNQPQHF.

The CDR3 spells CATSDPGLAGADTQYF. CDR3 in DNA: TGTGCCACCAGTGACCCCGGACTAGCGGGAGCAGATACGCAGTATTTT. V is TRBV24-1 and J is TRBJ2-3; TRBD2 matches at 13 bases. Germline values: CDR1 KGHDR, CDR2 SFDVKD. This CDR3 contains 16 residues. The ends lost 4 bases at V and 4 bases at J; junction bases unmatched: 4.

The CDR3 is CASSDLLGGPEQYF. In DNA, the CDR3 is TGTGCCAGCAGTGACTTGTTGGGGGGGCCCGAGCAGTACTTC. The chain recombines TRBV25-1 with TRBJ2-7; a weak D match, TRBD2 (7 bases). The V and J ends lost 3 bases and 6 bases respectively, with 15 bases between them. CDR3 length equals 14 residues. Looked up from germline, CDR1 is MGHDK and CDR2 is SYGVNS.